This entry concerns a single TCR beta chain. What it binds is not known. The protocol was immunoSEQ multiplex PCR, while the TCRdb copy is restricted to in-frame clones and leaves out a portion. The table records around 60,000 clones, about 86% of them present only once. V lost 6 bases to trimming and J lost 3 bases; unmatched junction nucleotides: 1. Germline CDR1 ENHRY, CDR2 SYGVKD. The CDR3 length is 13 residues. This entry is derived from a study of OX40 agonist ivuxolimab in advanced cancers. Background on the study: Every patient in dose escalation had hepatocellular carcinoma, melanoma, renal cell or head and neck cancer. Earlier anti-PD-1, anti-PD-L1 or anti-CTLA-4 therapy was permitted; less than 50% had received some. Findings of the study overall: CD4+ and CD8+ T cells in blood underwent clonal expansion by week 6 at 0.1 to 3.0 mg/kg.

Samples were taken at baseline and on day 1 of cycles 4 and 7. The rearrangement joins TRBV10-3 to TRBJ2-5; 10 bases are shared with TRBD1. The receptor comes from an adult with an advanced solid tumor such as melanoma, head and neck, liver or kidney cancer. Material: CD4+ or CD8+ T cells sorted from blood, obtained in a trial of the OX40 agonist ivuxolimab. For the CDR3, the DNA is TGTGCCATCAGCGGGACAGGGGAAGAGACCCAGTACTTC. Translating it yields CAISGTGEETQYF.